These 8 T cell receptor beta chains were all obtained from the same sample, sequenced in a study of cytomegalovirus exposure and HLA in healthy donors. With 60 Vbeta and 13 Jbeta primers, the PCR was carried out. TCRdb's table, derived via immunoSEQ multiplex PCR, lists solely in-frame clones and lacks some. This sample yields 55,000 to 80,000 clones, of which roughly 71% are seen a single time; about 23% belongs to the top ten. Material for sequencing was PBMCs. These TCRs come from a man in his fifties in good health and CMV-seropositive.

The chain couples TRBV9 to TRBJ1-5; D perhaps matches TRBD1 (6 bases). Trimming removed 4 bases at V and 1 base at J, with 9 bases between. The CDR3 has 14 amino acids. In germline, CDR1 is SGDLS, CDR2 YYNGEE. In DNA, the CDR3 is TGTGCCAGCAGCCCCACAGGGAGCAATCAGCCCCAGCATTTT. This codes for CASSPTGSNQPQHF.

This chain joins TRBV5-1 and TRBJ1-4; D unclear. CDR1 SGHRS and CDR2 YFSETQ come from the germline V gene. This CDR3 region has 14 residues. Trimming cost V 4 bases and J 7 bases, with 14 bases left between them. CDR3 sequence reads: CASSPGGGIEKLFF. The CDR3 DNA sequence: TGCGCCAGCAGCCCCGGCGGAGGGATTGAAAAACTGTTTTTT. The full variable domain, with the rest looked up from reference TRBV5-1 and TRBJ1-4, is KAGVTQTPRYLIKTRGQQVTLSCSPISGHRSVSWYQQTPGQGLQFLFEYFSETQRNKGNFPGRFSGRQFSNSRSEMNVSTLELGDSALYLCASSPGGGIEKLFFGSGTQLSVL.

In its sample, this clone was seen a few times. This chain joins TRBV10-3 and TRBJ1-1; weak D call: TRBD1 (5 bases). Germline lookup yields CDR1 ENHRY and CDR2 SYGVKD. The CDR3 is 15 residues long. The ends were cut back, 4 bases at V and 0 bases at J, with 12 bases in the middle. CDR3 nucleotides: TGTGCCATCAGTGTAGGAGGGGCATTGAACACTGAAGCTTTCTTT. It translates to CAISVGGALNTEAFF.

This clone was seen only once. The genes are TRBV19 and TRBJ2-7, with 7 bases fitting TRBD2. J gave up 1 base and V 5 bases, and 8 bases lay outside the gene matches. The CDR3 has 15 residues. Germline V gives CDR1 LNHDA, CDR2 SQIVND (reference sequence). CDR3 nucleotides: TGTGCCAGTAGTCTGATCGCGGGAGAATCCTACGAGCAGTACTTC. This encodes CASSLIAGESYEQYF.

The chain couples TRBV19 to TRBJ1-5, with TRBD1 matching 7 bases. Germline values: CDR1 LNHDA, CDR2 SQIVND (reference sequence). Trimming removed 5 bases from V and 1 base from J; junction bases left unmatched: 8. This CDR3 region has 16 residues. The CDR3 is CASSGGRGRSNQPQHF. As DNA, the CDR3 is TGTGCCAGTAGTGGCGGAAGGGGGCGAAGCAATCAGCCCCAGCATTTT.

The CDR3 region is CASSESGRGLDTQYF. In DNA, the CDR3 is TGCGCCAGCAGTGAGAGCGGCAGGGGGCTGGATACGCAGTATTTT. This chain connects TRBV10-1 to TRBJ2-3; 8 nucleotides match TRBD1. The CDR3 contains 15 residues. Germline assignment: CDR1 WNHNN and CDR2 SYGVQD (reference sequence). With 2 bases clipped from V and 6 bases from J, the junction kept 7 bases outside the gene matches.

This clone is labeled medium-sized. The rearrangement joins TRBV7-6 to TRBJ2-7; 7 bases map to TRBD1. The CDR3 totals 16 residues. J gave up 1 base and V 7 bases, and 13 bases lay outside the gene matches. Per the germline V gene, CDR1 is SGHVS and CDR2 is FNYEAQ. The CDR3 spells CASTLTSKGASYEQYF. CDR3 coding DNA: TGTGCCAGCACCCTGACGAGTAAGGGGGCTTCCTACGAGCAGTACTTC.

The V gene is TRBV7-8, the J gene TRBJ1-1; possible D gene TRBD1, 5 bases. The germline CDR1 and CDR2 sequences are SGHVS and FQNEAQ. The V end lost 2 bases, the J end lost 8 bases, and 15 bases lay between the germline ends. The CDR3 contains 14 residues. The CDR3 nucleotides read TGTGCCAGCAGCTTAAAGGGATTCCGGGGGGAAGCTTTCTTT. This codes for CASSLKGFRGEAFF.